This paragraph reports one T cell receptor (beta chain). Antigen: not known. This entry belongs to a study of breast tumors, draining lymph nodes, adjacent tissues. Study findings and constraints: Compared with basal-like, luminal-like tumors shared significantly more repertoire with nontumor tissue. Compared with lymph nodes, tumors were less diverse; compared with nontumor tissue, more. Tumor T cell lymph node origin was a supported hypothesis, not proven. The data were judged consistent with most tumor T cells coming from lymph node and expanding in tumor.

One entry per CDR3 protein, called by TCRdb with MiXCR from the multiplex PCR reads. The repertoire holds 15,000 to 20,000 distinct CDR3 sequences, with roughly 45% as singletons. The length of the CDR3 is 18 residues. From germline, CDR1 is DFQATT and CDR2 SNEGSKA (reference sequence). The ends lost 5 bases at V and 0 bases at J; junction bases unmatched: 11. Input material: tumor-adjacent breast tissue. J is TRBJ2-3 and V is TRBV20-1; 13 bases line up with TRBD2. The source of this sequence is a female donor with breast cancer. Some clones in this sample may be carry-over from other donors' samples. In DNA, the CDR3 is TGCAGTGCTGAGGCCGGGACTAGCGGGGATGCTAGCACAGATACGCAGTATTTT. It is translated as CSAEAGTSGDASTDTQYF.